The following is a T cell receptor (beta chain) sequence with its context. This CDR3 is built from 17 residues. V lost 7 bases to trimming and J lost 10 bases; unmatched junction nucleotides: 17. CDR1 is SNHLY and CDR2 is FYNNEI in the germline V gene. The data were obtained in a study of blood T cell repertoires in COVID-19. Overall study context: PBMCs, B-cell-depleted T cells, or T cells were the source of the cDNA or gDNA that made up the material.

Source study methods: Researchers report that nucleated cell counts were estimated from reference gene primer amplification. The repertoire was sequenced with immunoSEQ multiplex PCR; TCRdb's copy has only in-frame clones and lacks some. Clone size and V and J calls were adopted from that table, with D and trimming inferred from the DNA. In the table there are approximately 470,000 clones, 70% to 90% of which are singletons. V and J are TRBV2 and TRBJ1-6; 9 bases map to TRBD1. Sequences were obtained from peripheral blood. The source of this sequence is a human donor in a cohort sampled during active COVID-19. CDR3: CASIWGLHRDRVSPLHF. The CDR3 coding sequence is TGTGCCAGCATTTGGGGCCTCCACCGGGACAGGGTATCACCCCTCCACTTT.